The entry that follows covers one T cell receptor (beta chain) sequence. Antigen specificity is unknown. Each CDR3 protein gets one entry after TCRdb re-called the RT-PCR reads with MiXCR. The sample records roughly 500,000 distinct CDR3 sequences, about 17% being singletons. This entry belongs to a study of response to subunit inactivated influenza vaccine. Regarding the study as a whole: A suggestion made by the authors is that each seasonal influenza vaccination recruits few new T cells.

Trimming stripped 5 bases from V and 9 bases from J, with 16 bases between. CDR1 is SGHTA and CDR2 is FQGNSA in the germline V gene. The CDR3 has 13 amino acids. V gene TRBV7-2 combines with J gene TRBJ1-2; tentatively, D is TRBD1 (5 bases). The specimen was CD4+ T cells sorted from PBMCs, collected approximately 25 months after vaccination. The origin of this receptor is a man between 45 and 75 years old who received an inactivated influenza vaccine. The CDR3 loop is CASSLGGATSYTF. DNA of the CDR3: TGTGCCAGCAGCCTGGGAGGGGCAACGAGCTACACCTTC.